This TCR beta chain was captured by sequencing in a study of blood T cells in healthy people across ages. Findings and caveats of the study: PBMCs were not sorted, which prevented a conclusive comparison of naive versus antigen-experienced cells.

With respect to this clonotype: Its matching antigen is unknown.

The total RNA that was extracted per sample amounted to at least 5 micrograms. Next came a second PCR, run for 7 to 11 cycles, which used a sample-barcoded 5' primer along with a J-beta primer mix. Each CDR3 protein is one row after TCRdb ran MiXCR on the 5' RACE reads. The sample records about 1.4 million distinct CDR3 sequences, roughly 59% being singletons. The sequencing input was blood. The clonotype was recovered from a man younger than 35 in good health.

CDR3 residues: CSARRTGLNNEQFF. The CDR3 DNA reads as TGCAGTGCAAGGCGGACAGGGTTAAACAATGAGCAGTTCTTC. The V gene is TRBV20-1, the J gene TRBJ2-1; 8 positions agree with TRBD1. J gave up 5 bases and V 6 bases, and 9 bases lay outside the gene matches. The CDR3 has 14 amino acids. Germline V gene sequence: CDR1 DFQATT, CDR2 SNEGSKA (reference sequence).